A single sample is the source of the 9 T cell receptor beta chains below, sequenced in a study of T cell responses to AZD1222 COVID-19 vaccine. Clones were sequenced by immunoSEQ multiplex PCR, and TCRdb holds only the in-frame ones, with some missing. The data hold about 160,000 clones, with 85% to 95% observed a single time. Sequencing was performed on peripheral blood, taken 28 days after the second AZD1222 dose. These receptors came from an adult who received the AZD1222 COVID-19 vaccine.

The V gene is TRBV3-1 (or the pseudogene TRBV3-2), the J gene TRBJ2-7; D might be TRBD2 (6 bases). This CDR3 contains 11 residues. Between the trimmed V and J ends, which lost 3 bases and 6 bases, there was a span of 6 bases. CDR1 is LGHDT, CDR2 YNNKEL, per germline (reference sequence). Here the CDR3 reads CASSQGGEQYF. The CDR3 DNA reads TGTGCCAGCAGCCAGGGGGGCGAGCAGTACTTC.

The chain is built from TRBV24-1 and TRBJ2-3; 8 bases align to TRBD2. The length of the CDR3 is 13 residues. V gave up 9 bases and J gave up 1 base; unmatched junction bases: 2. Germline CDR1 is KGHDR and CDR2 is SFDVKD. The CDR3 reads CATRGGGTDTQYF. DNA of the CDR3: TGTGCCACCCGGGGGGGAGGCACAGATACGCAGTATTTT.

The chain is built from TRBV7-9 and TRBJ2-2; 7 bases align to TRBD1. Germline V gene sequence: CDR1 SEHNR, CDR2 FQNEAQ (reference sequence). The CDR3 is 14 residues long. Germline trimming cut 5 bases from V and 6 bases from J; bases unmatched to any gene: 6. This CDR3 reads CASSTRQGSGELFF. CDR3 DNA: TGTGCCAGCAGCACCCGACAGGGCTCCGGGGAGCTGTTTTTT.

This rearrangement joins TRBV11-3 to TRBJ2-3; D call uncertain. The V gene's germline CDR1 is SGHNT and CDR2 YENEEA. V was cut by 5 bases and J by 6 bases, with 12 bases left in between. CDR3 length: 13 residues. The CDR3 spells CASSPNMADTQYF. CDR3 in DNA: TGTGCCAGCAGCCCAAATATGGCGGATACGCAGTATTTT.

CDR3 nucleotides: TGTGCCAGCTCACCACTAGGACAGAGCAATCAGCCCCAGCATTTT. The encoded protein is CASSPLGQSNQPQHF. This chain links TRBV18 with TRBJ1-5; D possibly corresponds to TRBD1 (6 bases). CDR1 is KGHSH and CDR2 is LQKENI in the germline V gene. The CDR3 runs 15 residues. The germline V and J ends were trimmed by 1 base and 1 base, with 8 bases remaining between them.

The V gene is TRBV15, the J gene TRBJ2-1; no firm D call. Germline CDR1 reads LNHNV; CDR2 reads YYDKDF (reference sequence). V shed 0 bases and J shed 4 bases, with 10 bases lying between them. This CDR3 has 15 amino acids. Written as DNA, the CDR3 is TGTGCCACCAGCAGAGACCCCGCGCGGTACAATGAGCAGTTCTTC. As protein: CATSRDPARYNEQFF. The full variable domain, rest sourced from reference TRBV15 and TRBJ2-1, is DAMVIQNPRYQVTQFGKPVTLSCSQTLNHNVMYWYQQKSSQAPKLLFHYYDKDFNNEADTPDNFQSRRPNTSFCFLDIRSPGLGDTAMYLCATSRDPARYNEQFFGPGTRLTVL.

The V and J genes are TRBV7-9 and TRBJ2-1, with D unresolved. The CDR3 covers 13 residues. V was clipped by 5 bases and J by 7 bases, with 12 bases between them. Germline lookup yields CDR1 SEHNR and CDR2 FQNEAQ (reference sequence). The CDR3 here is CASSPPRRNEQFF. DNA of the CDR3: TGTGCCAGCAGCCCCCCCCGACGGAATGAGCAGTTCTTC.

Only one count was recorded for this clone. The rearrangement joins TRBV7-3 to TRBJ1-1, with D possibly being TRBD1 (5 bases). Germline-derived CDR1 and CDR2 are SGHTA and FQGTGA. V lost 1 base, J lost 5 bases, and 17 bases lay in between. The CDR3 extends over 16 amino acids. The CDR3 DNA follows: TGTGCCAGCAGCTTAAGGAGGCAGGGCAGGGAAACTGAAGCTTTCTTT. Its protein product is CASSLRRQGRETEAFF.

The chain links TRBV5-6 to TRBJ2-3; D remains unclear. Germline values: CDR1 SGHDT, CDR2 YYEEEE. Trimming pared 1 base from V and 6 bases from J, leaving 3 bases between. This CDR3 contains 11 residues. As DNA, the CDR3 is TGTGCCAGCAGCTTGTCCGATACGCAGTATTTT. This encodes CASSLSDTQYF.